This TCR beta chain was identified during a study of cytomegalovirus exposure and HLA in healthy donors. This CDR3 has 15 amino acids. The germline CDR1 and CDR2 sequences are MDHEN and SYDVKM. The J segment lost 5 bases and the V segment lost 6 bases, leaving 9 bases of the junction unmatched. TCRdb's table, derived via immunoSEQ multiplex PCR, lists solely in-frame clones and lacks some. The sample records under 200,000 clones, 85% to 90% being singletons. This receptor was taken from a young man in good health and CMV-seropositive. Sequenced material: PBMCs. This sequence joins TRBV28 and TRBJ2-7, with 11 bases lining up with TRBD2. The DNA of the CDR3 is TGTGCCAGCAGACCTACTAGCGGGAGCTTCAACGAGCAGTACTTC. Protein: CASRPTSGSFNEQYF.